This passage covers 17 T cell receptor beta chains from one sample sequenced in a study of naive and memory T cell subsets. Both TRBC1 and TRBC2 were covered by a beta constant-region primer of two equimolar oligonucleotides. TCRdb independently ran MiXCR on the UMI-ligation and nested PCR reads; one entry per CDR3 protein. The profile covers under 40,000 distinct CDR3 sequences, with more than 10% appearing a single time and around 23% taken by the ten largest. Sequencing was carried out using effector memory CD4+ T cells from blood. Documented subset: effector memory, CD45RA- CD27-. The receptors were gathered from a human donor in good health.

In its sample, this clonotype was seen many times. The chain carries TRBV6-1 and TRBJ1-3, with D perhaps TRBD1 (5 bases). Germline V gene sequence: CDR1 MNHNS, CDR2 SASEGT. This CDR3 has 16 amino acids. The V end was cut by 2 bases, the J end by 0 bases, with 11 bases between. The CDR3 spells CASSERSGGSGNTIYF. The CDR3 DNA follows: TGTGCCAGCAGTGAACGGTCGGGGGGCTCTGGAAACACCATATATTTT.

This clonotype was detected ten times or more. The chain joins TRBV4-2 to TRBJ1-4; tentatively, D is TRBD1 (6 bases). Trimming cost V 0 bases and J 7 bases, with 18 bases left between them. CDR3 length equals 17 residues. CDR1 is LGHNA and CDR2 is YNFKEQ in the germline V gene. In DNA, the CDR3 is TGTGCCAGCAGCCAAGACGATATTGCGGGGGCGGGTGAAAAACTGTTTTTT. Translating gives CASSQDDIAGAGEKLFF.

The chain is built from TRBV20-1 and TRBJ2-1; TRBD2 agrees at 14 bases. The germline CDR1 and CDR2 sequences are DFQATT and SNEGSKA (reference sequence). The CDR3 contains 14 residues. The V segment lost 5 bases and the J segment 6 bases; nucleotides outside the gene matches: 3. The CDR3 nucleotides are TGCAGTGCTGGACTAGCGGGAGGCCCCAATGAGCAGTTCTTC. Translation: CSAGLAGGPNEQFF.

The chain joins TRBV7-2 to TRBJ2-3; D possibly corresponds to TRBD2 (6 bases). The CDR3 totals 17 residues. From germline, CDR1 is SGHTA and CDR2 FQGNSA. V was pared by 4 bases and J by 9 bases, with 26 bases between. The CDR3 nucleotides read TGTGCCAGCAGCTCAACCGGAGGGATAGCGAGCTTTTGGACGCAGTATTTT. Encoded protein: CASSSTGGIASFWTQYF.

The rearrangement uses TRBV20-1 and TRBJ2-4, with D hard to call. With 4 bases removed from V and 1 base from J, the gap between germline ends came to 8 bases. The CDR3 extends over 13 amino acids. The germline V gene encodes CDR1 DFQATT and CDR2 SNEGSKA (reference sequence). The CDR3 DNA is TGCAGTGCTACTCAGTATGCCAAAAACATTCAGTACTTC. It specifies CSATQYAKNIQYF.

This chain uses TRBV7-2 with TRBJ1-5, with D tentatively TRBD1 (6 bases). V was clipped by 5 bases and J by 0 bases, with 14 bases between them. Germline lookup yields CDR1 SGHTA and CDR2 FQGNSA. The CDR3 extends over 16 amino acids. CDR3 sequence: CASSAQGSLSNQPQHF. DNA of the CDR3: TGTGCCAGCAGCGCACAGGGATCCCTTAGCAATCAGCCCCAGCATTTT.

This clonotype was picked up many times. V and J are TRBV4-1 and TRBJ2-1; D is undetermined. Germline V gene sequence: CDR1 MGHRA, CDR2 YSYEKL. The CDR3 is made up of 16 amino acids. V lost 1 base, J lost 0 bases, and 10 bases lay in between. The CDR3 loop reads CASSQVDLGSYNEQFF. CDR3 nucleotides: TGCGCCAGCAGCCAAGTGGATCTCGGCTCCTACAATGAGCAGTTCTTC.

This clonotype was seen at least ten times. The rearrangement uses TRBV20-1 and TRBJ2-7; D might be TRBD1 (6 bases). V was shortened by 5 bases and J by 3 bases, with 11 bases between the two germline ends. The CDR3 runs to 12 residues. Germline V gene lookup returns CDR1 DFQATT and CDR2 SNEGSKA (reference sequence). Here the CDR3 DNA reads TGCAGTGCTCCGCTGACAGGCTACGAGCAGTACTTC. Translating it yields CSAPLTGYEQYF.

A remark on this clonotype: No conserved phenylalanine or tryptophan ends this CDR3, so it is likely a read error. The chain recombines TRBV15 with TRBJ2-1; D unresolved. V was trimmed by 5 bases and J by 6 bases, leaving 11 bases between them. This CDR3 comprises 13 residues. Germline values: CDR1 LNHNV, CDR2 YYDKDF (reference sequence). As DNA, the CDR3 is TGTGCCACCAGCGGTGGACGGTTCAATGAGCAGTTCTGC. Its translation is CATSGGRFNEQFC.

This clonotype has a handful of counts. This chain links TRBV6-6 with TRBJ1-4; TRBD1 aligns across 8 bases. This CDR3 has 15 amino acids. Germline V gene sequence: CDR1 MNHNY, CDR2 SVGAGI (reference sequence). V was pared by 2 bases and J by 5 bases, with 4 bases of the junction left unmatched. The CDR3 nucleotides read TGTGCCAGCAGTTACGGACAGGGAGAGAATGAAAAACTGTTTTTT. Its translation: CASSYGQGENEKLFF.

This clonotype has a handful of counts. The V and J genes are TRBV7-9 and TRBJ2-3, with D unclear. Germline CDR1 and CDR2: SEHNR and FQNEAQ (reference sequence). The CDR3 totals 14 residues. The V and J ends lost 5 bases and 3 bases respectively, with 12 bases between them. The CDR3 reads CASSAIQPTDTQYF. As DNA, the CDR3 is TGTGCCAGCAGCGCGATTCAACCAACAGATACGCAGTATTTT. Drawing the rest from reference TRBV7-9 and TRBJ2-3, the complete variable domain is DTGVSQNPRHKITKRGQNVTFRCDPISEHNRLYWYRQTLGQGPEFLTYFQNEAQLEKSRLLSDRFSAERPKGSFSTLEIQRTEQGDSAMYLCASSAIQPTDTQYFGPGTRLTVL.

The CDR3 here is CASSQDLGSNQPQHF. CDR3 DNA: TGTGCCAGCAGCCAAGACCTGGGAAGCAATCAGCCCCAGCATTTT. This chain connects TRBV3-1 to TRBJ1-5; no reliable D call. The germline V gene encodes CDR1 LGHDT and CDR2 YNNKEL (reference sequence). Trimming pared 0 bases from V and 1 base from J, leaving 7 bases between. CDR3 size: 15 residues. Full variable domain (missing parts from reference TRBV3-1 and TRBJ1-5): DTAVSQTPKYLVTQMGNDKSIKCEQNLGHDTMYWYKQDSKKFLKIMFSYNNKELIINETVPNRFSPKSPDKAHLNLHINSLELGDSAVYFCASSQDLGSNQPQHFGDGTRLSIL.

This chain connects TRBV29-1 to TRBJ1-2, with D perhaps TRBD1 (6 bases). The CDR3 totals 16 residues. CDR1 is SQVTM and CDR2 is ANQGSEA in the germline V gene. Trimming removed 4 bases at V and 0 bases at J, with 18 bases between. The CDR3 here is CSVGGQLQQANYGYTF. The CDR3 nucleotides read TGCAGCGTTGGCGGACAGCTGCAGCAAGCTAACTATGGCTACACCTTC.

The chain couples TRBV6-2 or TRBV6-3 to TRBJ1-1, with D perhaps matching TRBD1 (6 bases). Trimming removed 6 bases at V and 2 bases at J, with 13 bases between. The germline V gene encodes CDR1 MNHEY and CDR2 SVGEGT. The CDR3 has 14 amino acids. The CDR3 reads CASSYRALNTEAFF. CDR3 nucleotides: TGTGCCAGCAGCTACAGGGCTCTCAACACTGAAGCTTTCTTT.

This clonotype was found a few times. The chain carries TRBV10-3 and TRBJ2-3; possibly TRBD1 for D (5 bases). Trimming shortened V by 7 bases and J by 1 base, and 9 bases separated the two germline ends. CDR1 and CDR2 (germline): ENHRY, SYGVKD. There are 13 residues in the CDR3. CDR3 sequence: CAIKGVGTDTQYF. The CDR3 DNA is TGTGCCATCAAAGGGGTAGGCACAGATACGCAGTATTTT.

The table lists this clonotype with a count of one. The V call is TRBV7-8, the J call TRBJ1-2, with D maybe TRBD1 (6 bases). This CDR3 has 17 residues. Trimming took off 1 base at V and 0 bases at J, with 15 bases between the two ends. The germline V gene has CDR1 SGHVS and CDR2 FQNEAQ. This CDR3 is CASSLGTFGGPNYGYTF. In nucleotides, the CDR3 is TGTGCCAGCAGCTTAGGGACCTTTGGGGGCCCTAACTATGGCTACACCTTC. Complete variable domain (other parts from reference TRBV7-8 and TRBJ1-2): GAGVSQSPRYKVAKRGQDVALRCDPISGHVSLFWYQQALGQGPEFLTYFQNEAQLDKSGLPSDRFFAERPEGSVSTLKIQRTQQEDSAVYLCASSLGTFGGPNYGYTFGSGTRLTVV.

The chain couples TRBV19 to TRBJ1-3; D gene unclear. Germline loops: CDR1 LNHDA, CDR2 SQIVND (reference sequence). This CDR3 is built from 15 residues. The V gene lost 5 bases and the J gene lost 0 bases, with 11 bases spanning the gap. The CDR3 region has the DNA TGTGCCAGTAGTGACCTGGGTCCCTCTGGAAACACCATATATTTT. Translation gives CASSDLGPSGNTIYF.